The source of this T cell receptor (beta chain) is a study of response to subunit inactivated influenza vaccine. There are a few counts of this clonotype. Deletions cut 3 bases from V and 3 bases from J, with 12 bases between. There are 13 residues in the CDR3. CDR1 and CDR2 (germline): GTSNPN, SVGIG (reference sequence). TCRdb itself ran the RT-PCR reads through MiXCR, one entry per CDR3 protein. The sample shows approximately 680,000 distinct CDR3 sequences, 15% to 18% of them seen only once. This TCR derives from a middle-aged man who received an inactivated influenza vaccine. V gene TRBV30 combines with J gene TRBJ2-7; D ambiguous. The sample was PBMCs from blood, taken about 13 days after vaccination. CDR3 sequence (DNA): TGTGCCTGGAGGAGGCCCGGTGACTACGAGCAGTACTTC. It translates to CAWRRPGDYEQYF.